These 30 T cell receptor beta chains share one sample of origin, sequenced in a study of T cell responses to AZD1222 COVID-19 vaccine. Clones were read by immunoSEQ multiplex PCR, and TCRdb kept only the in-frame ones, dropping some. This table has about 190,000 clones, roughly 90% appearing once. The specimen was peripheral blood, collected on day 0 of AZD1222 vaccination. These receptors were collected from an adult in good health.

This clone has a handful of counts. J is TRBJ2-7 and V is TRBV3-1 (or the pseudogene TRBV3-2); D remains unclear. CDR1 LGHDT and CDR2 YNNKEL come from the germline V gene (reference sequence). The V end was cut by 3 bases, the J end by 3 bases, with 12 bases between. The CDR3 is 14 amino acids. In nucleotides, the CDR3 is TGTGCCAGCAGCCACGACCAGAAAGGCTACGAGCAGTACTTC. Residues: CASSHDQKGYEQYF.

The chain uses TRBV9 and TRBJ2-2, with D uncertain. This CDR3 comprises 15 residues. V lost 4 bases to trimming and J lost 4 bases, with 14 bases between them. Germline V gives CDR1 SGDLS, CDR2 YYNGEE. The CDR3: CASSPWTEITGELFF. Written as DNA, the CDR3 is TGTGCCAGCAGCCCCTGGACCGAGATCACCGGGGAGCTGTTTTTT.

The CDR3 is CASSLGPGVGANYGYTF. CDR3 in DNA: TGTGCCAGCAGCTTAGGACCTGGTGTAGGAGCTAACTATGGCTACACCTTC. This rearrangement joins TRBV11-2 to TRBJ1-2; D is unclear. Deletions cut 1 base from V and 0 bases from J, with 15 bases between. The CDR3 consists of 17 residues. CDR1 is SGHAT and CDR2 is FQNNGV in the germline V gene. Based on the CDR3 plus reference TRBV11-2 and TRBJ1-2, the full variable domain is EAGVAQSPRYKIIEKRQSVAFWCNPISGHATLYWYQQILGQGPKLLIQFQNNGVVDDSQLPKDRFSAERLKGVDSTLKIQPAKLEDSAVYLCASSLGPGVGANYGYTFGSGTRLTVV.

This clone came up a few times. The CDR3 coding sequence is TGTGCCAGCCCCGCCACGGATCCGACTAGCCCGAACACCGGGGAGCTGTTTTTT. Its translation: CASPATDPTSPNTGELFF. This chain connects TRBV21-1 to TRBJ2-2; the listed D gene, TRBD2, was not tested against the DNA. TRBV21-1 is an annotated pseudogene. CDR3 length: 18 amino acids.

This clone was observed once. The chain recombines TRBV5-1 with TRBJ2-7; 7 nucleotides match TRBD1. J gave up 0 bases and V 2 bases, and 5 bases lay outside the gene matches. Per the germline V gene, CDR1 is SGHRS and CDR2 is YFSETQ. The CDR3 covers 15 residues. The CDR3 reads CASSLGGSSSYEQYF. CDR3 sequence (DNA): TGCGCCAGCAGCTTAGGGGGCTCCAGCTCCTACGAGCAGTACTTC. The whole variable domain, filled in from reference TRBV5-1 and TRBJ2-7, reads KAGVTQTPRYLIKTRGQQVTLSCSPISGHRSVSWYQQTPGQGLQFLFEYFSETQRNKGNFPGRFSGRQFSNSRSEMNVSTLELGDSALYLCASSLGGSSSYEQYFGPGTRLTVT.

This chain links TRBV3-1 (or the pseudogene TRBV3-2) with TRBJ2-1; no reliable D call. This CDR3 is 15 amino acids long. Germline V CDR1 and CDR2: LGHDT, YNNKEL (reference sequence). The V end lost 6 bases, the J end lost 8 bases, and 20 bases lay between the germline ends. The CDR3 loop is CASSPSPHLRDEQFF. The CDR3 coding sequence is TGTGCCAGCAGTCCAAGTCCCCATCTCCGCGATGAGCAGTTCTTC.

The rearrangement joins TRBV7-9 to TRBJ2-5, with unresolved D. There are 14 residues in the CDR3. Trimming took 1 base from V and 5 from J, leaving 11 bases between them. Germline CDR1 reads SEHNR; CDR2 reads FQNEAQ (reference sequence). The chain's CDR3 is CASSLGLGLETQYF. The CDR3 nucleotides are TGTGCCAGCAGCTTAGGTCTGGGTTTGGAGACCCAGTACTTC.

The rearrangement links TRBV7-8 to TRBJ2-5; D might be TRBD1 or TRBD2, each matching 5 bases. The CDR3 has 18 amino acids. V was cut by 5 bases and J by 0 bases, with 22 bases left in between. Germline V lookup: CDR1 SGHVS, CDR2 FQNEAQ. CDR3 coding DNA: TGTGCCAGCAGCCCAAACTCTATGGGGGATGGGTACCAAGAGACCCAGTACTTC. Amino acids: CASSPNSMGDGYQETQYF.

V gene TRBV18 combines with J gene TRBJ1-3; D perhaps matches TRBD1 (5 bases). Germline-derived CDR1 and CDR2 are KGHSH and LQKENI. The CDR3 loop spans 14 amino acids. Trimming cost V 6 bases and J 8 bases, with 17 bases left between them. CDR3 sequence (DNA): TGTGCCAGCTCGACCACTCACAGGTCTGACACCATATATTTT. Its protein product is CASSTTHRSDTIYF.

This rearrangement joins TRBV7-2 to TRBJ1-5; D is unresolved. CDR1 and CDR2 (germline): SGHTA, FQGNSA. This CDR3 comprises 14 residues. Trimming cost V 2 bases and J 7 bases, with 12 bases left between them. CDR3 DNA: TGTGCCAGCAGCTTATTTGGGGAAGACCAGCCCCAGCATTTT. Its translation: CASSLFGEDQPQHF.

V gene TRBV19 combines with J gene TRBJ1-5; no reliable D call. Germline V gene data show CDR1 as LNHDA and CDR2 as SQIVND (reference sequence). V was clipped by 2 bases and J by 2 bases, with 13 bases between them. The CDR3 sequence is 16 residues long. The CDR3 DNA reads TGTGCCAGTAGTATATGGAGCGGCGGCGGCAATCAGCCCCAGCATTTT. Its translation is CASSIWSGGGNQPQHF.

The CDR3 nucleotides are TGCGCCAGCAGGCACACTGAAGCTTTCTTT. Amino acid sequence: CASRHTEAFF. This chain links TRBV10-2 with TRBJ1-1; D is unresolved. The germline V and J ends were trimmed by 6 bases and 3 bases, with 2 bases remaining between them. Germline assignment: CDR1 WSHSY and CDR2 SAAADI. This CDR3 has 10 residues.

This clone was picked up one time. The chain employs TRBV3-1 (or the pseudogene TRBV3-2) and TRBJ2-7, with a possible D match to TRBD1 (5 bases). The CDR3 has 13 residues. Germline V gene lookup returns CDR1 LGHDT and CDR2 YNNKEL (reference sequence). Trimming pared 2 bases from V and 4 bases from J, leaving 9 bases between. As DNA, the CDR3 is TGTGCCAGCAGCCAATTAGACAGATACGAGCAGTACTTC. This encodes CASSQLDRYEQYF.

This sequence joins TRBV7-3 and TRBJ1-1; maybe TRBD1 (6 bases). Germline V gives CDR1 SGHTA, CDR2 FQGTGA. The CDR3 has 14 residues. The V end lost 2 bases, the J end lost 3 bases, and 10 bases lay between the germline ends. The CDR3, as DNA: TGTGCCAGCAGCTTACTGGCAGGGGACACTGAAGCTTTCTTT. It is translated as CASSLLAGDTEAFF.

V gene TRBV6-6 combines with J gene TRBJ2-7; 8 positions match TRBD1. The CDR3 covers 12 residues. Looked up from germline, CDR1 is MNHNY and CDR2 is SVGAGI (reference sequence). Unmatched junction bases numbered 1, after V lost 4 bases and J lost 5 bases. The CDR3 is CASSSRGHEQYF. The CDR3 coding sequence is TGTGCCAGCAGTTCCAGGGGGCACGAGCAGTACTTC.

CDR3 DNA sequence: TGTGCCAGCAGCGTCCAAGGCGGTTCCTACGAGCAGTACTTC. The encoded protein is CASSVQGGSYEQYF. This sequence joins TRBV9 and TRBJ2-7, with D uncertain. Trimming cost V 2 bases and J 1 base, with 10 bases left between them. The CDR3 consists of 14 residues. Germline assignment: CDR1 SGDLS and CDR2 YYNGEE.

The V and J genes are TRBV2 and TRBJ2-3, with D possibly TRBD1 on 6 matching bases. The CDR3 has 17 amino acids. Deletions cut 9 bases from V and 0 bases from J, with 22 bases between. Germline CDR1 reads SNHLY; CDR2 reads FYNNEI. The CDR3 DNA sequence: TGTGCCAGAAATGGACAGCGTGTGATTTCTAGCACAGATACGCAGTATTTT. It codes for CARNGQRVISSTDTQYF.

The chain has TRBV7-3 and TRBJ2-3; D call uncertain. The germline gives CDR1 SGHTA, CDR2 FQGTGA. V was trimmed by 1 base and J by 1 base, leaving 6 bases between them. CDR3 length equals 14 residues. The CDR3 DNA sequence: TGTGCCAGCAGCTTAATACCGGGCACAGATACGCAGTATTTT. Its translation is CASSLIPGTDTQYF.

This rearrangement joins TRBV6-1 to TRBJ1-5, with D uncertain. Germline-derived CDR1 and CDR2 are MNHNS and SASEGT. This CDR3 region has 17 residues. The V and J ends lost 2 bases and 0 bases respectively, with 14 bases between them. CDR3 loop: CASSERGTVYSNQPQHF. The CDR3 coding sequence is TGTGCCAGCAGTGAACGAGGAACCGTTTATAGCAATCAGCCCCAGCATTTT.

The rearrangement uses TRBV10-1 and TRBJ2-2, with D uncertain. The ends were cut back, 6 bases at V and 6 bases at J, with 8 bases in the middle. Germline V lookup: CDR1 WNHNN, CDR2 SYGVQD (reference sequence). The CDR3 spans 12 residues. The CDR3, as DNA: TGCGCCAGCAGAAATCGAGCCGGGGAGCTGTTTTTT. Translating it yields CASRNRAGELFF.

This clone has just one count. The rearrangement uses TRBV28 and TRBJ1-4; D possibly corresponds to TRBD1 (5 bases). Germline V gene sequence: CDR1 MDHEN, CDR2 SYDVKM. The CDR3 is 12 amino acids. V was pared by 11 bases and J by 7 bases, with 14 bases between. CDR3 in amino acids: CAAGGIAEKLFF. CDR3 nucleotides: TGTGCCGCCGGGGGAATCGCTGAAAAACTGTTTTTT.

The rearrangement joins TRBV29-1 to TRBJ2-5; TRBD1 agrees at 7 bases. The ends lost 5 bases at V and 1 base at J; junction bases unmatched: 4. CDR3 length: 13 amino acids. Germline CDR1 SQVTM, CDR2 ANQGSEA. DNA of the CDR3: TGCAGCGTTAAGACAGGGTTCCAAGAGACCCAGTACTTC. Translation gives CSVKTGFQETQYF.

This sequence joins TRBV3-1 (or the pseudogene TRBV3-2) and TRBJ2-1; no definite D call. Trimming cost V 4 bases and J 5 bases, with 9 bases left between them. The CDR3 has 13 amino acids. Germline CDR1 and CDR2: LGHDT and YNNKEL (reference sequence). In DNA, the CDR3 is TGTGCCAGCAGCCTAGGTAGACACAATGAGCAGTTCTTC. Amino acids: CASSLGRHNEQFF.

CDR3 in DNA: TGTGCCAGCAGGGACAGGGGGGGCAAGCAGTACTTC. Translation gives CASRDRGGKQYF. The V and J genes are TRBV12-3 or TRBV12-4 and TRBJ2-7; 10 bases are shared with TRBD1. The CDR3 loop spans 12 amino acids. V lost 6 bases, J lost 8 bases, and 4 bases stayed unmatched.

The V and J genes are TRBV2 and TRBJ2-7; either TRBD1 or TRBD2 may supply D (5 bases each). V lost 6 bases to trimming and J lost 2 bases, with 11 bases between them. The V gene's germline CDR1 is SNHLY and CDR2 FYNNEI. The length of the CDR3 is 13 residues. CDR3 sequence: CASSEGNTYEQYF. CDR3 DNA: TGTGCCAGCAGCGAGGGGAATACCTACGAGCAGTACTTC.

V and J are TRBV3-1 (or the pseudogene TRBV3-2) and TRBJ2-5; unclear D gene. There are 14 residues in the CDR3. V gave up 8 bases and J gave up 5 bases, with 18 bases separating them. Germline CDR1 reads LGHDT; CDR2 reads YNNKEL (reference sequence). In DNA, the CDR3 is TGTGCCAGCGCGGCCTACCAAGGACGGGAGACCCAGTACTTC. Protein sequence: CASAAYQGRETQYF.

V gene TRBV21-1 combines with J gene TRBJ2-7; the table's D call of TRBD2 was not tested on the DNA. TRBV21-1 is shown as a pseudogene. The CDR3 extends over 16 amino acids. The CDR3 bases are TGTGCCAGCAGCACCCCCCGGCGGCGGGACCCCTACGAGCAGTACTTC. Translation: CASSTPRRRDPYEQYF.

The chain employs TRBV3-1 (or the pseudogene TRBV3-2) and TRBJ2-2, with D possibly called TRBD1 or TRBD2 (5 bases each). Trimming removed 5 bases from V and 5 bases from J, with 15 bases in between. This CDR3 contains 15 residues. CDR1 is LGHDT and CDR2 is YNNKEL in the germline V gene (reference sequence). CDR3 coding DNA: TGTGCCAGCAGCACTTGGGACGTCGGGACCGGGGAGCTGTTTTTT. The encoded protein is CASSTWDVGTGELFF.

The chain joins TRBV5-4 to TRBJ1-2; 9 positions agree with TRBD1. V lost 3 bases, J lost 5 bases, and 5 bases stayed unmatched. CDR3 length: 14 residues. Germline V lookup: CDR1 SGHNT, CDR2 YYREEE (reference sequence). The CDR3 DNA sequence: TGTGCCAGCAGCTACCCCGGGACAGGGTATGGCTACACCTTC. Translated: CASSYPGTGYGYTF.

The J gene is TRBJ2-3, the V gene TRBV9; 7 bases agree with TRBD2. The CDR3 is 16 residues long. V shed 3 bases and J 3 bases; nucleotides not matched to a gene: 10. Germline CDR1 and CDR2: SGDLS and YYNGEE. As DNA, the CDR3 is TGTGCCAGCAGCGCAGCATCTAGCGGACTTACAGATACGCAGTATTTT. Encoded protein: CASSAASSGLTDTQYF.